One sample yielded the 17 T cell receptor beta chains listed below, sequenced in a study of blood T cell repertoires in COVID-19. Repertoires were generated with immunoSEQ multiplex PCR, while TCRdb's copy carries only in-frame clones and drops some. The table lists roughly 250,000 clones, about 88% of them singletons. The specimen was peripheral blood. Receptors originate from a woman in her forties who had recovered from COVID-19.

V gene TRBV18 combines with J gene TRBJ1-3; a possible D gene is TRBD1 (5 bases). CDR1 and CDR2 (germline): KGHSH, LQKENI. This CDR3 is 15 amino acids long. With 3 bases removed from V and 4 bases from J, the gap between germline ends came to 13 bases. The CDR3: CASSPLDKAGNTIYF. DNA of the CDR3: TGTGCCAGCTCACCGTTGGACAAAGCCGGAAACACCATATATTTT.

The rearrangement joins TRBV18 to TRBJ2-7, with D maybe TRBD1 (5 bases). Germline loops: CDR1 KGHSH, CDR2 LQKENI. CDR3 length: 15 residues. The germline V and J ends were trimmed by 0 bases and 3 bases, with 12 bases remaining between them. DNA of the CDR3: TGTGCCAGCTCACCACCTGCCAGGGTTGACTACGAGCAGTACTTC. Translation gives CASSPPARVDYEQYF.

The genes are TRBV5-1 and TRBJ2-1, with D possibly being TRBD1 (5 bases). V lost 9 bases and J 6 bases, leaving 19 bases between the germline ends. The germline V gene has CDR1 SGHRS and CDR2 YFSETQ. The CDR3 contains 14 residues. The CDR3 region is CATSVVQGANEQFF. For the CDR3, the DNA is TGCGCCACCTCGGTAGTGCAGGGTGCCAATGAGCAGTTCTTC.

The chain uses TRBV6-5 and TRBJ2-3; D unclear. V shed 3 bases and J shed 2 bases, with 15 bases lying between them. This CDR3 is 16 amino acids long. CDR1 is MNHEY and CDR2 is SVGAGI in the germline V gene. CDR3 bases: TGTGCCAGCAGTTATAATGAGGTCAGCTACACAGATACGCAGTATTTT. Amino acid sequence: CASSYNEVSYTDTQYF.

The rearrangement links TRBV14 to TRBJ2-7; 7 bases map to TRBD1. This CDR3 has 14 residues. V was pared by 0 bases and J by 3 bases, with 2 bases of the junction left unmatched. Germline CDR1 is SGHDN and CDR2 is FVKESK. CDR3 protein: CASSQDRDSYEQYF. In DNA, the CDR3 is TGTGCCAGCAGCCAAGATAGGGACAGCTACGAGCAGTACTTC.

V gene TRBV4-2 combines with J gene TRBJ1-1, with 11 bases fitting TRBD1. Germline values: CDR1 LGHNA, CDR2 YNFKEQ. The CDR3 contains 16 residues. V shed 4 bases and J 5 bases; nucleotides not matched to a gene: 9. CDR3 nucleotide sequence: TGTGCCAGCAGCCGAGAACAGGACAGGGGGCTTACTGAAGCTTTCTTT. Its protein product is CASSREQDRGLTEAFF.

The count of this clone is one. V gene TRBV6-2 or TRBV6-3 combines with J gene TRBJ2-1; 9 bases agree with TRBD2. CDR3 size: 13 residues. Trimming at V came to 6 bases and at J to 6 bases, leaving 3 bases not matched to a gene. Germline CDR1 reads MNHEY; CDR2 reads SVGEGT. The CDR3 region has the DNA TGTGCCAGCAGCCTAGCGGGACTCAATGAGCAGTTCTTC. Translation: CASSLAGLNEQFF.

This sequence joins TRBV7-2 and TRBJ2-7; no reliable D call. The CDR3 runs to 14 residues. Germline CDR1 and CDR2: SGHTA and FQGNSA. Deletions cut 1 base from V and 3 bases from J, with 10 bases between. The CDR3 sequence: CASSLDPRSYEQYF. CDR3 DNA: TGTGCCAGCAGCTTAGATCCAAGGAGCTACGAGCAGTACTTC.

The chain combines TRBV6-5 with TRBJ1-1; D ambiguous. The V end lost 7 bases, the J end lost 0 bases, and 15 bases lay between the germline ends. Germline CDR1 is MNHEY and CDR2 is SVGAGI. This CDR3 contains 15 residues. The CDR3 DNA reads TGTGCCAGCACCCGAGGTTGGAGCATGAACACTGAAGCTTTCTTT. Amino acids: CASTRGWSMNTEAFF.

CDR3 in amino acids: CASSHTGVGYGYTF. DNA of the CDR3: TGTGCCAGCAGTCATACAGGGGTAGGCTATGGCTACACCTTC. The chain links TRBV7-9 to TRBJ1-2; TRBD1 aligns across 7 bases. V was clipped by 6 bases and J by 4 bases; unmatched bases: 8. This CDR3 comprises 14 residues. CDR1 is SEHNR, CDR2 FQNEAQ, per germline (reference sequence).

The chain combines TRBV7-8 with TRBJ2-7; possibly TRBD1 for D (6 bases). The CDR3 is made up of 14 amino acids. With 5 bases removed from V and 1 base from J, the gap between germline ends came to 12 bases. Germline CDR1 is SGHVS and CDR2 is FQNEAQ. This chain's CDR3 is CASSDMDSSYEQYF. The DNA of the CDR3 is TGTGCCAGCAGCGACATGGACAGTTCCTACGAGCAGTACTTC. Combining the CDR3 with reference TRBV7-8 and TRBJ2-7 gives the whole variable domain GAGVSQSPRYKVAKRGQDVALRCDPISGHVSLFWYQQALGQGPEFLTYFQNEAQLDKSGLPSDRFFAERPEGSVSTLKIQRTQQEDSAVYLCASSDMDSSYEQYFGPGTRLTVT.

The rearrangement uses TRBV27 and TRBJ1-6, with 8 bases that match TRBD1. The CDR3 is 15 amino acids. Germline assignment: CDR1 MNHEY and CDR2 SMNVEV (reference sequence). Germline trimming cut 2 bases from V and 10 bases from J; bases unmatched to any gene: 7. The CDR3 loop reads CASSLEAGGRSPLHF. Written as DNA, the CDR3 is TGTGCCAGCAGTTTAGAAGCAGGGGGCCGCTCACCCCTCCACTTT.

The chain carries TRBV7-2 and TRBJ2-5; 8 bases fit TRBD1. V trimming: 5 bases; J trimming: 5 bases; junction bases outside the gene matches: 4. Looked up from germline, CDR1 is SGHTA and CDR2 is FQGNSA. This CDR3 is 13 amino acids long. This chain's CDR3 is CASSLDRVETQYF. The CDR3 coding sequence is TGTGCCAGCAGCCTGGACAGGGTGGAGACCCAGTACTTC.

This clone was seen just once. This chain connects TRBV5-6 to TRBJ2-5; no clear D. Germline V lookup: CDR1 SGHDT, CDR2 YYEEEE. This CDR3 has 14 amino acids. V shed 0 bases and J shed 0 bases, with 6 bases lying between them. The CDR3: CASSLASHQETQYF. CDR3 DNA: TGTGCCAGCAGCTTGGCCTCCCACCAAGAGACCCAGTACTTC.

The CDR3 sequence is CASSSGLAVQETQYF. DNA of the CDR3: TGTGCCAGCAGTTCGGGACTAGCGGTACAAGAGACCCAGTACTTC. The chain couples TRBV6-6 to TRBJ2-5; TRBD2 matches at 11 bases. CDR1 is MNHNY and CDR2 is SVGAGI in the germline V gene (reference sequence). The V gene end was trimmed by 4 bases and the J gene end by 2 bases; junction bases not matched to a gene: 3. The CDR3 spans 15 residues.

The CDR3 nucleotides read TGTGCCAGCAGAGAACAGGGGCTAGGTGGCAATCAGCCCCAGCATTTT. It translates to CASREQGLGGNQPQHF. The V and J genes are TRBV6-1 and TRBJ1-5; the match to TRBD1 covers 7 bases. The germline CDR1 and CDR2 sequences are MNHNS and SASEGT. J gave up 2 bases and V 6 bases, and 10 bases lay outside the gene matches. CDR3 length: 16 residues.

This chain joins TRBV14 and TRBJ1-1; D gene unclear. This CDR3 is 16 amino acids long. Trimming pared 0 bases from V and 0 bases from J, leaving 11 bases between. Germline V gene data show CDR1 as SGHDN and CDR2 as FVKESK. CDR3 in amino acids: CASSQDLGALNTEAFF. The CDR3 bases are TGTGCCAGCAGCCAAGATCTAGGAGCCTTGAACACTGAAGCTTTCTTT.